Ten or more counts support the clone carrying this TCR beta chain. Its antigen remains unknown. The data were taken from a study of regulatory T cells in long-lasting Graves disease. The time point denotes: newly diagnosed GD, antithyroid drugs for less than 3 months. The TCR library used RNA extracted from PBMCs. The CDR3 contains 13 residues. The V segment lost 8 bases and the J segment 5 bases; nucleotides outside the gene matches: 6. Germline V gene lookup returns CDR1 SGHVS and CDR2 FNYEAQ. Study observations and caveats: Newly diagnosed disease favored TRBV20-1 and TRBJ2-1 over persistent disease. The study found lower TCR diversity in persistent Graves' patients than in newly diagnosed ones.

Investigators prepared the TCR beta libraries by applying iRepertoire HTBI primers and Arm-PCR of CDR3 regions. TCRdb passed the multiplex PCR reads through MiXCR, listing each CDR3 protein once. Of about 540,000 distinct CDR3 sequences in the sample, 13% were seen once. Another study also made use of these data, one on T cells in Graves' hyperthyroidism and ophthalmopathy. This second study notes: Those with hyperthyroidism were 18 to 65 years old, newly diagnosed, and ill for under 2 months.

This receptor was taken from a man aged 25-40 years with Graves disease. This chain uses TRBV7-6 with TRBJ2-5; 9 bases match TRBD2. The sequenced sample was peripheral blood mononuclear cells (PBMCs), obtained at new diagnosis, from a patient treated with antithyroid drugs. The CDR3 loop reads CASVAGGHETQYF. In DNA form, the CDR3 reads TGTGCCAGCGTCGCGGGAGGGCACGAGACCCAGTACTTC. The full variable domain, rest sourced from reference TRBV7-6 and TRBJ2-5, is GAGVSQSPRYKVTKRGQDVALRCDPISGHVSLYWYRQALGQGPEFLTYFNYEAQQDKSGLPNDRFSAERPEGSISTLTIQRTEQRDSAMYRCASVAGGHETQYFGPGTRLLVL.